The source of this T cell receptor (beta chain) is a study of monozygotic twins with inflammatory bowel disease. Per the germline V gene, CDR1 is SSHAT and CDR2 is FNYEAQ (reference sequence). The CDR3 spans 15 residues. The template switching step added UMIs that contained a 6-nucleotide sample barcode. TCRdb re-called the 5' RACE reads; every CDR3 protein appears as one record, without DNA. Found here are approximately 390,000 distinct CDR3 sequences; the top ten clones hold around 2.3%. The sequence was collected from a human donor with ulcerative colitis or Crohn's disease, or a healthy co-twin of an affected twin (not recorded which). Source material: blood. The chain recombines TRBV7-7 with TRBJ2-1; as DNA is missing, the TRBD2 call by TCRdb cannot be tested. The CDR3: CASSLSPTVGGRQFF.